This TCR beta chain was sequenced in a study of cytomegalovirus exposure and HLA in healthy donors (dated by TCRdb to 2017 to 2019). At the level of the whole study: An earlier analysis of roughly 570 of the donors reported approximately 280 Gb of sequence data and about 120 million unique TCR beta sequences obtained from 150 million to 200 million T cells. An early release covering roughly 580 HLA-typed donors comprised about 300 gigabases of sequencing data and 85 million or so unique TCR sequences. Among the approximately 430 genotyped donors, around 81% belonged to the genetic ancestry cluster associated with self-reported Caucasian donors. The study aimed to test whether cataloging public T cell receptors could reveal signatures of past pathogen exposure. The study profiled the T cell repertoires of hundreds of subjects by immunosequencing and related them to cytomegalovirus serostatus. Besides the first cohort of roughly 700 subjects, a separate validation cohort made up of around 120 different subjects was used. To predict cytomegalovirus infection status, the study brought together high-throughput TCR immunosequencing, statistical association of individual TCRs with disease status, and machine learning. In a later analysis, previously published TCR beta repertoires from 550 to 750 donors were re-analyzed and high-resolution HLA genotyping was added so that TCR occurrence patterns could be studied. In the later analysis, no new phenotypic data were used to find candidate immune exposures; instead, reliance was placed on TCR beta sequences and their occurrence across donors. To decide whether each TCR beta V gene segment behaved as functional or pseudogenic, an earlier analysis of over 500 of the donors relied on high-throughput TCR beta sequencing. Donor age, sex, ethnicity and CMV serostatus were compiled alongside the repertoire data. A later genetic analysis used genome-wide SNP genotypes for about 60% of the 666 donors, treating that subset as a discovery cohort. Every repertoire in the discovery cohort had been generated on one and the same sequencing platform. Class I and class II HLA loci were covered by the typing at four-digit resolution. The number of typed donors differed by locus: about 620-640 for A, B, C, DRB1 and DQB1; some 540 for DQA1; 606 for DPA1; and 450 to 480 for DPB1. Roughly 5 DR-DQ haplotypes were handled as single units for association and clustering because linkage in the cohort was strong. Across 398 genotyped donors of the cohort, an average of approximately 200,000 unique TCR beta nucleotide sequences per donor were sequenced, and approximately 19% of those sequences were non-productive. Findings and caveats that apply to the study as a whole: Because counts were too low, some 16 rarely observed V segments, including chromosome 9 orphons, were excluded from the earlier analysis of fewer than 650 of the donors. In both the original and validation cohorts, the classifier was reported to diagnose cytomegalovirus status with high specificity and sensitivity. Broadly in line with IMGT annotations, most TCR beta V segments showed up in productive rearrangements about 87% or about 30% of the time in an earlier analysis of 450 to 750 of the donors. Most TCR sequences were observed very rarely across donors, whereas some public TCRs were present in many individuals. A later genetic analysis reported fewer N-insertions in productive TCRs among donors in an Asian-associated ancestry cluster than the approximately 700-donor mean. It was suggested by the authors that the approach could potentially be generalized to other disease states and immunological phenotypes. The cohort was sequenced for TCR beta chains only, and without alpha or paired-chain data the features that could be detected were limited. Some IMGT-functional V segments, including TRBV6-2 and TRBV6-3, could not be distinguished by the 87-base-pair reads and were therefore excluded. The presence/absence analyses assumed that sequencing depth was roughly uniform across donors, and that assumption may not be true. Correlated functional status among segregating V segments might be attributable to linkage disequilibrium, but an unknown experimental factor could not be ruled out. A later analysis reported that several top co-occurrence clusters appeared linked to parvovirus B19, influenza, CMV and Epstein-Barr virus. When HLA alleles, especially DR and DQ, strongly co-occurred, TCR associations were difficult to assign to individual alleles. In a later genetic analysis, a missense DCLRE1C variant was associated with V-gene and J-gene trimming of TCR beta chains, and the association was replicated in an independent cohort. Because HLA typing was missing for some donors at each locus, association tests included only the typed subset. A group of highly shared sequence variants was considered likely to be a technical artifact of the sequencing pipeline. In vitro tests confirmed that a few of the cytomegalovirus-associated TCR beta chains recognize cytomegalovirus antigens. Immune exposure information for the cohort was limited to CMV serostatus. Specific HLA alleles were associated with more than 15,000 TCR beta sequences at a false discovery rate of 0.05 in a later analysis. According to a later analysis, most CMV-associated TCR beta chains appeared to be HLA-restricted, and the HLA associations seemed to be driven largely by CMV exposure. The study listed 150 to 200 TCR beta chains as associated with cytomegalovirus. A further reported finding was that TCR beta sequences accurately predicted the HLA-A and HLA-B alleles for most subjects in the first cohort. In a later analysis, the rate of TCR association differed among HLA loci, with DRB1 alleles having the most associated TCRs and HLA-C alleles having the fewest. In a later analysis, HLA-associated TCR beta chains were found to be more clonally expanded and to have lower generation probabilities than equally common non-associated chains.

The library was produced with the immunoSEQ multiplex PCR assay. For the multiplex PCR, a mixture combining 60 forward primers for TCR Vbeta segments and 13 reverse primers for TCR Jbeta segments was used. The CDR3 region of rearranged TCR beta genes was amplified from genomic DNA with a multiplex PCR assay. On the Illumina HiSeq System, the amplified TCR beta libraries were sequenced as 87-base-pair reads. The original methods were these. A later analysis counted approximately 84 million unique TCR beta chains across the 550 to 700 repertoires, and 10 million to 12 million of these chains were shared by at least two donors. Raw reads were error-corrected and collapsed into unique sequences with a nearest-neighbor algorithm that merged closely related sequences to remove PCR and sequencing errors. To assign V, D and J gene segments, CDR3 sequences were aligned to IMGT reference sequences. For a sequence to be retained, at least a six-nucleotide match to both a V gene segment and a J gene segment was required. A rearrangement was called productive if the CDR3 had no stop codons and remained in frame with V and J, and every other rearrangement was called non-productive. CDR3 was defined according to IMGT convention as the region running from the second conserved V-encoded cysteine to the conserved J-encoded phenylalanine. In an earlier analysis of around 640 of the donors, sequences lacking an unambiguous match to a single V gene segment were excluded. In an earlier analysis of approximately 590 of the donors, a V segment was called functional when productive rearrangements were above 56.7%, and segregating when the standard deviation between donors exceeded 5%. To diagnose cytomegalovirus status from the catalog of TCR beta chain sequences, a statistical classification framework was built. V and J gene assignment, in a later analysis, came from comparing TCR nucleotide sequences with IMGT/GENE-DB human TR gene sequences. In a later analysis, CDR3 sequences and most-parsimonious VDJ recombination scenarios were assigned using the TCRdist pipeline. A later analysis defined each TCR beta chain by its CDR3 amino acid sequence plus V-gene family, and excluded reads lacking a unique V-gene family. To address suspected cross-contamination and a sequencing artifact, a later analysis removed approximately 600 highly shared, low-generation-probability nucleotide sequences. In a later analysis, a clonal expansion index for each public chain was calculated from normalized within-repertoire ranks of inferred template counts. Generation probabilities in a later analysis came from a VDJ recombination model fitted to out-of-frame rearrangements, and those results were checked against IGoR. A later analysis scored TCR-TCR, TCR-HLA and TCR-CMV co-occurrence with hypergeometric tests, applying a repertoire-size bias correction to TCR pairs. A later analysis estimated false discovery rates by permuting HLA or CMV assignments 20 times. In a later analysis, co-occurring TCRs were grouped using DBSCAN, and TCRdist sequence similarity was added for clustering within HLA-allele-positive subsets. Repertoires with fewer than 30,000 or more than 120,000 public chains, plus five repertoires with anomalous nucleotide sharing, were excluded from co-occurrence clustering. In its TCRdb copy, this immuneACCESS table keeps in-frame sequences only and misses some clones. Where compared with another copy, unresolved V genes explain less than half of these, and the others have no known cause. V, J and clone size are those of that table, while D and trimming were read from the DNA. Across this sample there are 110,000 to 150,000 clones, with roughly 83% seen only once. The ten largest make up around 4.1% of the sample.

The cohort comprised 550 to 700 healthy bone marrow donors. At the time of sampling, every cohort member was nominally healthy, though immune exposures that went unrecorded were likely present. The donor was CMV seropositive and belonged to the group of about 290 seropositive cohort members. Every donor gave a peripheral blood sample, and the peripheral blood mononuclear cells from that sample were used for TCR beta sequencing. Genomic DNA extraction from the blood cell samples was performed with the Qiagen DNeasy Blood Extraction Kit. CDR1 and CDR2 are drawn from the germline V gene: SGDLS, YYNGEE. V trim: 3 bases; J trim: 3 bases; unmatched bases: 7. The CDR3 has 16 amino acids, counting the end cysteine and phenylalanine. The sequence is cut down to CDR3 DNA, 48 bases in frame from base 1. As for this clone: Which antigen it targets is not known. There are no base qualities to consult, and no much larger clone falls within one base.

The chain couples TRBV9 to TRBJ2-1; 9 of the junction bases match TRBD1. The clonotype originates from a man aged 35-49 years in good health and CMV-seropositive. Sequenced: PBMCs. The bases are TGTGCCAGCAGCGCTCGATGGGGACAGGGCTACAATGAGCAGTTCTTC. This yields the protein CASSARWGQGYNEQFF.